A selection of T cell receptor beta chains follows, all from one sample in a study of molecular identifiers for immune sequencing clone quantification. One entry per CDR3 protein results from TCRdb running MiXCR on the PCR reads. The sample gives about 320,000 distinct CDR3 sequences, 20% to 25% of which show up once; 0.81% is in the top ten. Material: naive CD8+ T cells from blood, with Jurkat cell RNA spiked in. All receptors derive from a human donor in good health. Some libraries in this study had Jurkat cell RNA spiked in. CDR3s include the opening cysteine and the closing phenylalanine or tryptophan. Fields, in order: V gene, J gene, clone size, D gene, CDR3 DNA, CDR3 protein. A D gene is named only where the DNA matches it firmly. Clone size is not always given. Where it is, it says once, few, many or a class for expanded clones.

TRBV28,TRBJ2-3,many,NA,TGTGCCAGCACCCGAGGGTTGGGGTTAAGCACAGATACGCAGTATTTT,CASTRGLGLSTDTQYF
TRBV12-3/TRBV12-4,TRBJ2-3,many,TRBD1,TGTGCCAGCCAGACGGGGACAGGCACAGATACGCAGTATTTT,CASQTGTGTDTQYF
TRBV7-9,TRBJ2-3,NA,NA,TGTGCCAGCAGCCCACGGTTAGGGGAAGGAGCAGGTACGCAGTATTTT,CASSPRLGEGAGTQYF
TRBV15,TRBJ2-5,many,NA,TGTGCCACCAGCAGAGCACGGACAGATATTCAAGAGACCCAGTACTTC,CATSRARTDIQETQYF
TRBV30,TRBJ2-2,NA,TRBD2,TGTGCCTGGAGGCGGGAGGGGGATTACACCGGGGAGCAGTTTTTT,CAWRREGDYTGEQFF
TRBV3-1,TRBJ1-1,NA,NA,TGTGCCAGCAGCTCGATCACTAGGGGCCCCGACACTGAAGCTTTCTTT,CASSSITRGPDTEAFF
TRBV30,TRBJ2-5,many,NA,TGTGCCTGGAGTATACAAACACAAGAGACCCAGTACTTC,CAWSIQTQETQYF
TRBV27,TRBJ2-3,many,TRBD2,TGTGCCAGCACCCCCGGGACTAGCGGGAGGGCCGTCTCAGATACGCAGTATTTT,CASTPGTSGRAVSDTQYF
TRBV14,TRBJ2-3,many,NA,TGTGCCAGCAGCCAAGATGTGGGTTGGGGAGATACGCAGTATTTT,CASSQDVGWGDTQYF
TRBV28,TRBJ1-2,many,TRBD1,TGTGCCAGAACGACAGGGGGAATCTATGGCTACACCTTC,CARTTGGIYGYTF
TRBV7-3,TRBJ2-1,many,NA,TGTGCCAGCAGTCTGGGACGGTCACAGTTCTTC,CASSLGRSQFF
TRBV2,TRBJ2-5,many,NA,TGTGCCTCCGCGGGGTTCGGTCGACAAGAGACCCAGTACTTC,CASAGFGRQETQYF
TRBV7-9,TRBJ2-7,many,NA,TGTGCCAGCAGCTTAGGGGACGCCTACGAGCAGTACTTC,CASSLGDAYEQYF
TRBV27,TRBJ2-5,many,NA,TGTGCCAGCAGTTTACTTATAAGTACCGGGAAAGGAGAGACCCAGTACTTC,CASSLLISTGKGETQYF
TRBV7-9,TRBJ2-5,many,TRBD2,TGTGCCAGCAGCTCAGCCGGGACTAGCGGGCCCCAGTACTTC,CASSSAGTSGPQYF
TRBV3-1,TRBJ2-3,NA,TRBD1,TGTGCCAGCAGCCAAGTGGGACAGGGGGCGCGTACGCAGTATTTT,CASSQVGQGARTQYF